This passage covers 18 T cell receptor beta chains from one sample sequenced in a study of cytomegalovirus exposure and HLA in healthy donors (dated 2017 in TCRdb). Libraries came from the immunoSEQ multiplex PCR assay. The multiplex PCR relied on a mix of 60 forward primers for TCR Vbeta segments and 13 reverse primers for TCR Jbeta segments. The clones in this table, taken by TCRdb from immuneACCESS, are in-frame only. Not every clone is retained; where verified, under half of the shortfall comes from an unresolved V gene, and the cause of the rest is unknown. The sample data list approximately 170,000 clones, and around 80% of these were observed just once. More than 6% of the sample is held by the ten biggest clonotypes. Sequenced input: PBMCs. The receptors were sampled from a woman aged 40 to 50 in good health and CMV-seropositive.

This sequence joins TRBV19 and TRBJ2-2, with 15 bases identical to TRBD2. Germline CDR1 reads LNHDA; CDR2 reads SQIVND (reference sequence). The V gene end was trimmed by 8 bases and the J gene end by 0 bases; junction bases not matched to a gene: 1. The length of the CDR3 is 16 residues. The chain's CDR3 is CASGTSGGTNTGELFF. CDR3 in DNA: TGTGCCAGTGGGACTAGCGGGGGGACGAACACCGGGGAGCTGTTTTTT.

This clone was detected only once. The chain combines TRBV15 with TRBJ2-3; D ambiguous. V gave up 1 base and J gave up 5 bases, with 4 bases separating them. This CDR3 contains 12 residues. Germline V CDR1 and CDR2: LNHNV, YYDKDF (reference sequence). The DNA for the CDR3 is TGTGCCACCAGCAGAGTCCAAGATACGCAGTATTTT. Translating it yields CATSRVQDTQYF.

V usage is TRBV9 and J usage is TRBJ1-2; a weak D match, TRBD1 (6 bases). This CDR3 region has 15 residues. Germline V gene sequence: CDR1 SGDLS, CDR2 YYNGEE. Trimming removed 0 bases at V and 4 bases at J, with 13 bases between. The CDR3 coding sequence is TGTGCCAGCAGCGTAGACAGGGTTGGGATCTATGGCTACACCTTC. It codes for CASSVDRVGIYGYTF.

The V call is TRBV15, the J call TRBJ1-6; weak D call: TRBD1 (5 bases). V shed 3 bases and J shed 7 bases, with 13 bases lying between them. Germline CDR1 reads LNHNV; CDR2 reads YYDKDF (reference sequence). The CDR3 has 15 residues. Here the CDR3 reads CATSRKTEPNSPLHF. CDR3 DNA: TGTGCCACCAGCAGGAAGACAGAGCCCAATTCACCCCTCCACTTT.

The gene calls are TRBV20-1 and TRBJ1-4, with no clear D. V shed 3 bases and J shed 8 bases, with 7 bases lying between them. CDR1 is DFQATT, CDR2 SNEGSKA, per germline (reference sequence). The CDR3 contains 11 residues. The CDR3 region has the DNA TGCAGTGCTAGTTTTCTCGAAAAACTGTTTTTT. Translation: CSASFLEKLFF.

The CDR3 spells CASSNTGGREQYF. DNA of the CDR3: TGTGCCAGCAGCAATACAGGGGGCCGCGAGCAGTACTTC. The J gene is TRBJ2-7, the V gene TRBV7-2; TRBD1 aligns across 9 bases. This CDR3 has 13 residues. V lost 5 bases to trimming and J lost 6 bases; unmatched junction nucleotides: 5. Germline V gene sequence: CDR1 SGHTA, CDR2 FQGNSA.

The chain carries TRBV6-1 and TRBJ1-2, with D possibly being TRBD1 (5 bases). Germline loops: CDR1 MNHNS, CDR2 SASEGT. The CDR3 contains 15 residues. Trimming stripped 2 bases from V and 5 bases from J, with 15 bases between. In DNA, the CDR3 is TGTGCCAGCAGTGAAAACCGGGACTCTTGGTATGGCTACACCTTC. This gives the protein CASSENRDSWYGYTF.

The count of this clone is one. The rearrangement joins TRBV4-2 to TRBJ2-3; TRBD2 agrees at 9 bases. V lost 0 bases to trimming and J lost 0 bases; unmatched junction nucleotides: 10. Germline CDR1 and CDR2: LGHNA and YNFKEQ. The CDR3 runs to 19 residues. The CDR3 nucleotides read TGTGCCAGCAGCCAAGACCAGAGGGTAGCGGGGGTTAGCACAGATACGCAGTATTTT. Encoded protein: CASSQDQRVAGVSTDTQYF.

This chain uses TRBV19 with TRBJ2-2, with 9 bases fitting TRBD1. Trimming at V came to 3 bases and at J to 6 bases, leaving 5 bases not matched to a gene. This CDR3 contains 15 residues. Germline-derived CDR1 and CDR2 are LNHDA and SQIVND (reference sequence). CDR3 DNA: TGTGCCAGTAGTATTCGGGGACAGGGAGCCGGGGAGCTGTTTTTT. Amino acid sequence: CASSIRGQGAGELFF.

The chain recombines TRBV12-5 with TRBJ2-5; D remains unclear. The V end lost 6 bases, the J end lost 5 bases, and 13 bases lay between the germline ends. The CDR3 has 13 amino acids. Germline V gene lookup returns CDR1 LGHNT and CDR2 FRNRAP. The CDR3 DNA reads as TGTGCTAGTGGCTGGCCCCTCTCGGAGACCCAGTACTTC. This codes for CASGWPLSETQYF.

The chain couples TRBV19 to TRBJ1-4; no clear D gene. The CDR3 consists of 15 residues. Germline loops: CDR1 LNHDA, CDR2 SQIVND (reference sequence). The V end lost 5 bases, the J end lost 0 bases, and 10 bases lay between the germline ends. CDR3 protein: CASSVHEATNEKLFF. The CDR3 DNA follows: TGTGCCAGTAGTGTACACGAAGCAACTAATGAAAAACTGTTTTTT.

V usage is TRBV5-1 and J usage is TRBJ2-2, with D uncertain. CDR3 length: 14 residues. The germline V and J ends were trimmed by 6 bases and 3 bases, with 12 bases remaining between them. Germline assignment: CDR1 SGHRS and CDR2 YFSETQ. The CDR3 protein is CASTKLPDTGELFF. As DNA, the CDR3 is TGCGCCAGCACGAAGCTACCGGACACCGGGGAGCTGTTTTTT. Drawing the rest from reference TRBV5-1 and TRBJ2-2, the complete variable domain is KAGVTQTPRYLIKTRGQQVTLSCSPISGHRSVSWYQQTPGQGLQFLFEYFSETQRNKGNFPGRFSGRQFSNSRSEMNVSTLELGDSALYLCASTKLPDTGELFFGEGSRLTVL.

A word on this clone: At one end the junction does not follow the germline gene, possibly because of a read error. V gene TRBV6-1 combines with J gene TRBJ1-2; D gene unclear. Looked up from germline, CDR1 is MNHNS and CDR2 is SASEGT. The length of the CDR3 is 13 residues. The DNA of the CDR3 is TGTGCCAGCAGGCAAACTCCTAACTATGGCTGCACCTTC. Protein sequence: CASRQTPNYGCTF.

The chain uses TRBV18 and TRBJ1-5; a weak D match, TRBD1 (6 bases). The length of the CDR3 is 15 residues. Germline lookup yields CDR1 KGHSH and CDR2 LQKENI. V lost 5 bases to trimming and J lost 0 bases, with 11 bases between them. CDR3 protein: CASSIGQNSNQPQHF. DNA for the CDR3: TGTGCCAGCTCAATCGGACAGAATAGCAATCAGCCCCAGCATTTT.

V is TRBV7-2 and J is TRBJ1-2; 9 bases map to TRBD1. Germline CDR1 SGHTA, CDR2 FQGNSA. The CDR3 loop spans 14 amino acids. V shed 5 bases and J 10 bases; nucleotides not matched to a gene: 11. CDR3 sequence reads: CASSENRGPFYYTF. The CDR3 bases are TGTGCCAGCAGCGAAAACAGGGGGCCCTTTTACTACACCTTC.

The sample holds one count of this clone. This chain joins TRBV27 and TRBJ2-1; 7 bases line up with TRBD1. J lost 2 bases, V lost 6 bases, and 4 bases had no gene match. This CDR3 is 14 amino acids long. Germline V CDR1 and CDR2: MNHEY, SMNVEV (reference sequence). CDR3 region: CASRGTATYNEQFF. DNA of the CDR3: TGTGCCAGCAGGGGGACAGCCACCTACAATGAGCAGTTCTTC.

The rearrangement uses TRBV29-1 and TRBJ1-2; 7 bases agree with TRBD1. Germline assignment: CDR1 SQVTM and CDR2 ANQGSEA. The V gene end was trimmed by 6 bases and the J gene end by 2 bases; junction bases not matched to a gene: 6. The CDR3 is made up of 13 amino acids. The CDR3 here is CSVAGTVNYGYTF. The CDR3 bases are TGCAGCGTCGCCGGGACAGTCAACTATGGCTACACCTTC. The whole variable domain, remainder taken from reference TRBV29-1 and TRBJ1-2, is SAVISQKPSRDICQRGTSLTIQCQVDSQVTMMFWYRQQPGQSLTLIATANQGSEATYESGFVIDKFPISRPNLTFSTLTVSNMSPEDSSIYLCSVAGTVNYGYTFGSGTRLTVV.

The chain joins TRBV5-6 to TRBJ1-2; TRBD1 might be the D (5 bases). The CDR3 has 15 amino acids. V was shortened by 0 bases and J by 5 bases, with 14 bases between the two germline ends. Germline assignment: CDR1 SGHDT and CDR2 YYEEEE. The CDR3 reads CASSLVAQGVYGYTF. The CDR3 DNA follows: TGTGCCAGCAGCTTGGTGGCCCAGGGCGTGTATGGCTACACCTTC. Looking up the rest from reference TRBV5-6 and TRBJ1-2 gives the full variable domain: DAGVTQSPTHLIKTRGQQVTLRCSPKSGHDTVSWYQQALGQGPQFIFQYYEEEERQRGNFPDRFSGHQFPNYSSELNVNALLLGDSALYLCASSLVAQGVYGYTFGSGTRLTVV.